What follows is one T cell receptor beta chain and its context. This clonotype has a count of ten or more. This clone's antigen is unknown. Nothing much larger sits one base from this clone, and base qualities are not available. Inclusive of the bounding cysteine and phenylalanine, the CDR3 is 15 residues long. The entry retains the CDR3 DNA only, 45 bases that are in frame from base 1. Via the germline V gene, CDR1 is MDHEN and CDR2 SYDVKM. Trimming accounts for 5 bases at V and 5 bases at J, while the number of junction bases matched to no gene is 11. A patient counted as having stable Graves' hyperthyroidism if no progression to ophthalmopathy occurred over 18 months of follow-up. The hyperthyroidism patients were between 18 and 65 years old and newly diagnosed, with a disease duration of less than 2 months. Exclusion was applied to patients with uncontrolled infections, other autoimmune diseases, pregnancy or lactation. Diagnoses were based on clinical symptoms, serum thyroxine and TRAb, thyroid ultrasound and orbital computed tomography. PBMCs were isolated from 7.5 to 10 ml of fresh peripheral blood by Ficoll-Paque density gradient centrifugation. Total RNA was extracted with Trizol reagent, and quality was checked on an Agilent 2100 Bioanalyzer.

Amplification of TCR beta CDR3 regions was carried out from RNA transcripts. The first round of RT-PCR for the TCR CDR3 was performed with the HTBI primer set and the Qiagen OneStep RT-PCR kit. A second multiplex PCR round built the libraries, followed by size selection and purification. Paired-end sequencing of the libraries was performed with 100 bp reads on an Illumina HiSeq2000. The authors' analysis ran thus. Raw data were processed with SOAPnuke, discarding reads with adapters, uncalled bases, mean Phred below 15, or no exact constant-primer or identifier match. COPE v1.2.5 was used to merge high-quality paired reads, and clonotypes were defined as unique nucleotide sequences. Clonotypes were aligned to IMGT TRBV, TRBD and TRBJ reference segments using MiTCR v1.1. The analysis was restricted to V-J combinations with a frequency above 0.0001, which together covered 99% to 99.2% of the repertoires. A TCS score was defined as the ratio between F50 (clonal expansion) and ExV (chaos), using BLOSUM62-based TCRdist between CDR3 peptides within each V-J. Welch's t-statistics and random forest reduced roughly 540 V-J features to fewer than 15, which were used in a naive Bayes classifier (R e1071). The public reads were reprocessed in TCRdb via fastp at Q25 and MiXCR, keeping in-frame beta chains. Every entry covers one CDR3 protein and lists the most common genes and DNA from its rows. These V and J calls rely on TCRdb rather than the paper's analysis. In all, the sample holds some 560,000 distinct CDR3 sequences, and 15% to 19% of those were seen once. The ten largest account for around 6.6% of the sample.

This entry belongs to a study of T cells in Graves' hyperthyroidism and ophthalmopathy (dated by TCRdb to the late 2010s). In the study overall: Peripheral blood samples were taken at initial diagnosis, before any treatment was given. To identify distinguishing TCR V-J signatures, a discovery cohort of around 100 patients was used, comprising 43 with Graves' ophthalmopathy and approximately 57 with stable Graves' hyperthyroidism. An independent validation cohort of about 19 hyperthyroidism patients and 17 patients who later progressed to ophthalmopathy tested prospective prediction of ophthalmopathy. The roughly 91 discovery patients were randomly divided into training and test sets at a 7:3 ratio. In over five Graves' hyperthyroidism patients, the study also compared T-cell repertoires from thyroid tissue with T-cell repertoires from blood. Following sampling, methimazole starting at 30 mg daily was given to hyperthyroidism patients, and high-dose intravenous methylprednisolone was given to ophthalmopathy patients. According to the paper, TCR Vbeta CDR3 sequencing was carried out on over 130 peripheral blood samples, which came from under 50 ophthalmopathy, under 85 hyperthyroidism and roughly 17 progressor patients. Broader findings and caveats from the paper: During validation, the model predicted progression to ophthalmopathy a median of roughly 7.1 months ahead of onset, with 70.59% sensitivity and less than 85% specificity. In cross-validation, a model built on a 13 V-J signature told ophthalmopathy apart from stable hyperthyroidism with over 85% sensitivity and roughly 83% specificity, and in testing the same model reached 80%/75%. No statistical method was used to fix the sample size in advance, and group allocation was not hidden from the investigators. Most expanded thyroid clonotypes (frequency above 0.001) were also detected in blood, a finding suggesting that blood repertoires may reflect thyroid immune responses.

The rearrangement combines TRBV28 with TRBJ2-5, with 7 bases aligning to TRBD1. The receptor was derived from a woman aged 25 to 45 with Graves' hyperthyroidism. The source material was blood. Read as DNA, the sequence is TGTGCCAGCAGTAGGTCGACAGGGCCGGGGGAGACCCAGTACTTC. It translates as CASSRSTGPGETQYF.